This is a list of T cell receptor beta chains from one sample in a study of blood T cell repertoires in COVID-19. Sequencing used immunoSEQ multiplex PCR; TCRdb keeps in-frame clones, though not all of them. The data hold around 35,000 clones, with approximately 85% observed a single time. The sample taken for sequencing was peripheral blood. These receptors were collected from a human donor in a cohort sampled during active COVID-19. CDR3s include the opening cysteine and the closing phenylalanine or tryptophan. The D gene is left open where the match is weak. The size of a clone is reported for some rows only, either as once, few or many, or as a class for expanded clones.

>13|TRBJ1-6|.|TRBV6-6|.
CATIQGLGSPLHF
TGTGCCACAATCCAGGGGTTAGGATCACCCCTCCACTTT
>15|TRBJ2-2|.|TRBV10-3|.
CAISESTRGNGELFF
TGTGCCATCAGTGAGTCGACTCGGGGGAACGGGGAGCTGTTTTTT
>15|TRBJ1-5|.|TRBV2|TRBD1
CASSAGQASNQPQHF
TGTGCCAGCAGTGCCGGACAGGCTAGCAATCAGCCCCAGCATTTT
>15|TRBJ2-1|.|TRBV7-3|TRBD1
CASSSGQGSYNEQFF
TGTGCCAGCAGCTCCGGACAGGGCTCCTACAATGAGCAGTTCTTC
>16|TRBJ2-3|.|TRBV5-6|.
CASSHLSPGGTDTQYF
TGTGCCAGCAGCCATCTCAGCCCCGGGGGCACAGATACGCAGTATTTT
>13|TRBJ1-1|once|TRBV12-3/TRBV12-4|.
CASSFSPNTEAFF
TGTGCCAGCAGCTTTAGCCCGAACACTGAAGCTTTCTTT
>12|TRBJ2-1|.|TRBV2|TRBD1
CASNYRGEEQFF
TGTGCCAGTAATTACAGGGGGGAAGAGCAGTTCTTC
>14|TRBJ1-4|few|TRBV4-2|.
CASSPYGTSEKLFF
TGTGCCAGCAGCCCTTACGGGACATCCGAAAAACTGTTTTTT
>13|TRBJ1-5|.|TRBV5-6|.
CASSFWGVQPQHF
TGTGCCAGCAGCTTCTGGGGGGTCCAACCCCAGCATTTT
>14|TRBJ1-2|.|TRBV18|TRBD1
CASSPGTGAYGYTF
TGTGCCAGCTCACCAGGGACAGGGGCATATGGCTACACCTTC
>12|TRBJ2-7|.|TRBV2|.
CASSFSSYEQYF
TGTGCCAGCAGCTTTAGCTCCTACGAGCAGTACTTC
>16|TRBJ1-1|.|TRBV18|TRBD1
CASSQDRGVPNTEAFF
TGTGCCAGCTCCCAGGACAGGGGAGTTCCGAACACTGAAGCTTTCTTT
>14|TRBJ2-3|.|TRBV2|TRBD2
CASGLVSSTDTQYF
TGTGCCAGCGGACTAGTCTCTAGCACAGATACGCAGTATTTT
>17|TRBJ2-2|few|TRBV5-1|TRBD1
CASSLAKTGGNTGELFF
TGCGCCAGCAGCTTGGCCAAGACAGGGGGAAACACCGGGGAGCTGTTTTTT
>16|TRBJ2-1|medium-sized|TRBV6-2/TRBV6-3|.
CASSYIPDRIYNEQFF
TGTGCCAGCAGTTACATCCCTGACAGGATTTACAATGAGCAGTTCTTC
>15|TRBJ2-2|.|TRBV19|.
CASSLQGTNTGELFF
TGTGCCAGTAGTCTCCAGGGGACGAACACCGGGGAGCTGTTTTTT
>14|TRBJ1-1|.|TRBV7-3|.
CASSLRLGVTEAFF
TGTGCCAGCAGCTTAAGGTTAGGGGTCACTGAAGCTTTCTTT
>14|TRBJ1-1|once|TRBV5-6|.
CASSLAMGQVEAFF
TGTGCCAGCAGCTTGGCGATGGGCCAAGTTGAAGCTTTCTTT